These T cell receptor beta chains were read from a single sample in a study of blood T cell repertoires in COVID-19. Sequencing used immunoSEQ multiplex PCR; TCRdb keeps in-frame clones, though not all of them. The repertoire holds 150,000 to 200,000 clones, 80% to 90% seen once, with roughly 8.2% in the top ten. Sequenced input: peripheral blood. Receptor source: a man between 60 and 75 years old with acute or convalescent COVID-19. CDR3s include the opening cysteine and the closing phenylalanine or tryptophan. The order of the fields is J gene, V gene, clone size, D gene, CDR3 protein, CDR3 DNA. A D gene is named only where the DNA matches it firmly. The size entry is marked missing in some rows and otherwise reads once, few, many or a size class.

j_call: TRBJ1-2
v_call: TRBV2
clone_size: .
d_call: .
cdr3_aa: CASSEWARDDYGYTF
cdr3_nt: TGTGCCAGCAGTGAATGGGCCAGGGATGACTATGGCTACACCTTC

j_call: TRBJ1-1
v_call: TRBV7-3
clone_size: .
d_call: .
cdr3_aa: CASSLTYTGFMNTEAFF
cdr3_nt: TGTGCCAGCAGCTTAACTTATACAGGTTTTATGAACACTGAAGCTTTCTTT

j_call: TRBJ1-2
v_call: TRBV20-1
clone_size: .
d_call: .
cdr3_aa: CSATGLVGYTF
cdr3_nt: TGCAGTGCTACGGGACTAGTTGGTTACACCTTC

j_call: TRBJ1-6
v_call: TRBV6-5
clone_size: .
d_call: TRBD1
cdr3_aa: CASRGQGSYNSPLHF
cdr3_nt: TGTGCCAGCAGGGGACAGGGCTCCTATAATTCACCCCTCCACTTT

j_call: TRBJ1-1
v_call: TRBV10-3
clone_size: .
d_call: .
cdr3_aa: CAISESEAQGEAFF
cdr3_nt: TGTGCCATCAGTGAGTCGGAGGCCCAAGGTGAAGCTTTCTTT

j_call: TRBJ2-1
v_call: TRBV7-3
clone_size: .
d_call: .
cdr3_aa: CASSLSGINEQFF
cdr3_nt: TGTGCCAGCAGCTTAAGCGGGATCAATGAGCAGTTCTTC

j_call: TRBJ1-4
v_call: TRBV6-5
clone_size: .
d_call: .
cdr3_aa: CASRAVATNEKLFF
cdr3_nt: TGTGCCAGCAGGGCGGTCGCAACTAATGAAAAACTGTTTTTT

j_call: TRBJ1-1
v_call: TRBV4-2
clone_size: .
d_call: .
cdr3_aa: CASSQDHGRNTEAFF
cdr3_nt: TGTGCCAGCAGCCAAGATCATGGGAGGAACACTGAAGCTTTCTTT

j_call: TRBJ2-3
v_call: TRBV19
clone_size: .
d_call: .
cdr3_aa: CASSMGHGLTDTQYF
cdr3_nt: TGTGCCAGTAGTATGGGGCATGGGCTCACAGATACGCAGTATTTT

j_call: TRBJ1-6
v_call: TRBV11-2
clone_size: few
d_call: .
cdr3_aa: CASSLDVMGGSPLHF
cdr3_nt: TGTGCCAGCAGCTTAGATGTGATGGGCGGGTCACCCCTCCACTTT

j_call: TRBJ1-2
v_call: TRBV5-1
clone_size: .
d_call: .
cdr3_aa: CASSKGGDGGYTF
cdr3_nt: TGCGCCAGCTCTAAGGGAGGGGATGGTGGCTACACCTTC

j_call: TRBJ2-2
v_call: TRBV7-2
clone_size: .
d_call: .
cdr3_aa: CASSLRGRGTGELFF
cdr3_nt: TGTGCCAGCAGCTTAAGGGGGAGAGGCACCGGGGAGCTGTTTTTT

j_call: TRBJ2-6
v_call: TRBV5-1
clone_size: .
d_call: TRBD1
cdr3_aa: CASSLPRTGLSGANVLTF
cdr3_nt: TGCGCCAGCAGCCTCCCTCGGACAGGACTCTCTGGGGCCAACGTCCTGACTTTC

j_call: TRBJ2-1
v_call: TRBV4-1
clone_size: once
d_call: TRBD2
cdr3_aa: CASSQDWGLAANEQFF
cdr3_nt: TGCGCCAGCAGCCAAGATTGGGGACTAGCCGCCAATGAGCAGTTCTTC

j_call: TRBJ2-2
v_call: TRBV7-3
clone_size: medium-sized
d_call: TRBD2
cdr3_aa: CASSLTLLAGAGGELFF
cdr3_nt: TGTGCCAGCAGCTTAACGCTTCTAGCGGGAGCCGGCGGGGAGCTGTTTTTT

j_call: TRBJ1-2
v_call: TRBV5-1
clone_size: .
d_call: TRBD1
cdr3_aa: CASSRGDRTPHYGYTF
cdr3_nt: TGCGCCAGCAGCAGGGGGGACAGGACACCGCACTATGGCTACACCTTC

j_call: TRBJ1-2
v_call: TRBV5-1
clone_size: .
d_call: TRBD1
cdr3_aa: CASSPDREGGYTF
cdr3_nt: TGCGCCAGCAGCCCGGACAGGGAAGGGGGCTACACCTTC

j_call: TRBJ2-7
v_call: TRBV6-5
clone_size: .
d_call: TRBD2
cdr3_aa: CASTPTSGSSYEQYF
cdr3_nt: TGTGCCAGCACCCCGACTAGCGGGAGCTCCTACGAGCAGTACTTC

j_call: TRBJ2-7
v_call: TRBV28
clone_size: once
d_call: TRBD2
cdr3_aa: CASHGRALSYEQYF
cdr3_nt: TGTGCCAGCCACGGGAGGGCCCTTTCCTACGAGCAGTACTTC

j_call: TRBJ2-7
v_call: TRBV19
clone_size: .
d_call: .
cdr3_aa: CASNAAGAYEQYF
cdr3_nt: TGTGCCAGTAATGCGGCAGGGGCCTACGAGCAGTACTTC

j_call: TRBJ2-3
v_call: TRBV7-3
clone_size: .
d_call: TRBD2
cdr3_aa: CASSPGLAVNTDTQYF
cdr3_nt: TGTGCCAGCAGCCCCGGACTAGCGGTTAACACAGATACGCAGTATTTT

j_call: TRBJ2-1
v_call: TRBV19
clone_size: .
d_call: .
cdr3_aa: CASSRPDRNNEQFF
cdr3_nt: TGTGCCAGTAGTCGGCCGGACAGAAACAATGAGCAGTTCTTC

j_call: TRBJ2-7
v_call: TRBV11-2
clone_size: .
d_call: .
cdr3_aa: CASSLGSGGLVYEQYF
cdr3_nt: TGTGCCAGCAGCTTAGGCTCGGGGGGCCTTGTCTACGAGCAGTACTTC

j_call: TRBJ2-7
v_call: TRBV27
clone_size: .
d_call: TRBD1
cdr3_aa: CASRGDRGYEQYF
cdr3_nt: TGTGCCAGCAGGGGGGACAGGGGTTACGAGCAGTACTTC

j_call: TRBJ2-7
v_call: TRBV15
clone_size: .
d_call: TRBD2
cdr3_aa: CATSAASGAVSYEQYF
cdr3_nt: TGTGCCACCTCAGCAGCTAGCGGGGCGGTGTCCTACGAGCAGTACTTC

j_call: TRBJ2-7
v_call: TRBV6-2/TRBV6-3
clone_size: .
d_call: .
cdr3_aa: CASSYIGDFTYEQYF
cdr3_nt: TGTGCCAGCAGTTACATCGGCGACTTTACCTACGAGCAGTACTTC

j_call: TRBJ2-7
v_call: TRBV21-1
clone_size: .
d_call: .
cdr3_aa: CASSKYQMGATYEQYF
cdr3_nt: TGTGCCAGCAGCAAATACCAAATGGGAGCGACCTACGAGCAGTACTTC

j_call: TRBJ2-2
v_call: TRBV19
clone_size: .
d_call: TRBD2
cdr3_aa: CASRKIREGLAGGTGELFF
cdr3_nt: TGTGCCAGTAGAAAAATTCGAGAGGGGCTAGCGGGAGGCACCGGGGAGCTGTTTTTT

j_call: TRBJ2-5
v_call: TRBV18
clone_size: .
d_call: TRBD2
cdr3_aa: CASSFQAPGAGETQYF
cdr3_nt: TGTGCCAGCTCGTTCCAGGCGCCGGGAGCGGGGGAGACCCAGTACTTC

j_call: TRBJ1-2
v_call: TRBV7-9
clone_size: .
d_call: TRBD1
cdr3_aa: CAGNRDSLYGYTF
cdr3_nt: TGTGCCGGCAACCGGGACAGTCTCTATGGCTACACCTTC

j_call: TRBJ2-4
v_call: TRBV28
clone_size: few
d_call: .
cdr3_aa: CASSPQGFGAKNIQYF
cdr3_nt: TGTGCCAGCAGTCCACAGGGTTTCGGGGCCAAAAACATTCAGTACTTC

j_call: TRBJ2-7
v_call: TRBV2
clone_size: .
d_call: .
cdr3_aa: CASSEWLGQGITYEQYF
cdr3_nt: TGTGCCAGCAGTGAATGGTTAGGGCAGGGCATCACCTACGAGCAGTACTTC

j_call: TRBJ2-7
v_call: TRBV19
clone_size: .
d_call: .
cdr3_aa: CASSPDSYEQYF
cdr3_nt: TGTGCCAGTAGTCCAGACTCCTACGAGCAGTACTTC

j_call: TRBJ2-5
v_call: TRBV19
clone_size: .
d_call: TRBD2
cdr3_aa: CASSGAGVVETQYF
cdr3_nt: TGTGCCAGTAGTGGAGCGGGAGTTGTGGAGACCCAGTACTTC

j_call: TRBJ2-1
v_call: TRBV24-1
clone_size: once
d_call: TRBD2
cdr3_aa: CATSDIWVSGNNEQFF
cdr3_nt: TGTGCCACCAGTGATATTTGGGTTAGCGGGAACAATGAGCAGTTCTTC

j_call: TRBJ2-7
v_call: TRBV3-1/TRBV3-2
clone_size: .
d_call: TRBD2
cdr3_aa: CASSRRTSGRVYEQYF
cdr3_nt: TGTGCCAGCAGCCGACGGACTAGCGGGAGGGTTTACGAGCAGTACTTC

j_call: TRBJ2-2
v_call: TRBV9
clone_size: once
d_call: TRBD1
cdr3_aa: CASSAQGANTGELFF
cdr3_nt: TGTGCCAGCAGCGCCCAGGGGGCGAACACCGGGGAGCTGTTTTTT

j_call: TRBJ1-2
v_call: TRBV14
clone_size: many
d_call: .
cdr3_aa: CASSQVAGWNYGYTF
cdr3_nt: TGTGCCAGCAGCCAAGTAGCAGGGTGGAACTATGGCTACACCTTC

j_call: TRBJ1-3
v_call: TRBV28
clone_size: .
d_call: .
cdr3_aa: CASSRPGASSGNTIYF
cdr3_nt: TGTGCCAGCAGCCGCCCTGGGGCAAGCTCTGGAAACACCATATATTTT

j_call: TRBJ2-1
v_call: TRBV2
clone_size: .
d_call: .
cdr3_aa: CASGEQGGNEQFF
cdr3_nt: TGTGCCAGCGGAGAACAGGGGGGGAATGAGCAGTTCTTC

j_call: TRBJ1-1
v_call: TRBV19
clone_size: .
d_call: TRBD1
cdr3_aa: CASSTRGGARDTEAFF
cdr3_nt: TGTGCCAGTAGTACTAGAGGGGGCGCGAGGGACACTGAAGCTTTCTTT

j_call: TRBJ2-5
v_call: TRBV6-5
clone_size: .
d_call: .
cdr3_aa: CASTGQIQETQYF
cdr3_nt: TGTGCCAGCACCGGACAGATCCAAGAGACCCAGTACTTC

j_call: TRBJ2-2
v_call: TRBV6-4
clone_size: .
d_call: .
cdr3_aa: CASSSEHTGELFF
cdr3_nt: TGTGCCAGCAGTTCAGAACACACCGGGGAGCTGTTTTTT

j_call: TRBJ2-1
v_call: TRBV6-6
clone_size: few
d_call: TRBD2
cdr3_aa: CASSSRPSGIRSPPYNEQFF
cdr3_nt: TGTGCCAGCAGCTCACGACCTAGCGGGATCCGATCCCCTCCGTACAATGAGCAGTTCTTC

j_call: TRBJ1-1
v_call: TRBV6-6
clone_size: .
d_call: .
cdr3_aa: CASSYIGGDTEAFF
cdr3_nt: TGTGCCAGCAGTTATATAGGTGGAGACACTGAAGCTTTCTTT